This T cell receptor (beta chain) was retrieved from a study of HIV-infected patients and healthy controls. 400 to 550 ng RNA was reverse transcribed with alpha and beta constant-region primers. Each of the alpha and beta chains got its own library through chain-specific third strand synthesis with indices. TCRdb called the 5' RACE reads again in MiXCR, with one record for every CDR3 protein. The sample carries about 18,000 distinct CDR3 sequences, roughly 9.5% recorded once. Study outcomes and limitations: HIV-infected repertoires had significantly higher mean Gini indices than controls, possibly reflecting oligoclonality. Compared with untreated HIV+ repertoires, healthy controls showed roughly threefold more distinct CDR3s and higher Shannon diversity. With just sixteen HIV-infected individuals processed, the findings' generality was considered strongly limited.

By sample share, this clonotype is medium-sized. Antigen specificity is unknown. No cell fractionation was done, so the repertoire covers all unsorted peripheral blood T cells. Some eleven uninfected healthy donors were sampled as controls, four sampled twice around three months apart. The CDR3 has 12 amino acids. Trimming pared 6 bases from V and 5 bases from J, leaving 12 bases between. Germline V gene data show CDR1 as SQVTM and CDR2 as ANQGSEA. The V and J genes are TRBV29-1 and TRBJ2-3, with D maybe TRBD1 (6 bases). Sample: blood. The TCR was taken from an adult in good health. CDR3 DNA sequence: TGCAGCGTCGACCGAGGGGGAGATACGCAGTATTTT. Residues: CSVDRGGDTQYF.